Following are 21 T cell receptor beta chains from one sample sequenced in a study of blood T cell repertoires in COVID-19 (dated by TCRdb to 2020 to 2022). Receptors were amplified or captured by the immunoSEQ multiplex PCR assay. The table was pulled from immuneACCESS by TCRdb, which kept in-frame rearrangements only. Such tables lose some clones; where checked, under half of the loss comes from unresolved V genes, and the rest has no known cause. The sample data list more than 110,000 clones, and roughly 78% of these were observed just once. The leading ten clones occupy approximately 3.6% of the sample. Specimen: peripheral blood. The receptors come from a man aged 60-69 years with acute or convalescent COVID-19.

This rearrangement joins TRBV29-1 to TRBJ1-1; possibly TRBD1 for D (5 bases). The CDR3 sequence is 13 residues long. Germline lookup yields CDR1 SQVTM and CDR2 ANQGSEA. Trimming left V 7 bases short and J 1 base short, with 13 bases between. The CDR3 nucleotides are TGCAGCGCGGGAACCCAGGGGAACACTGAAGCTTTCTTT. Translating it yields CSAGTQGNTEAFF. Together with reference TRBV29-1 and TRBJ1-1, the CDR3 gives the full variable domain: SAVISQKPSRDICQRGTSLTIQCQVDSQVTMMFWYRQQPGQSLTLIATANQGSEATYESGFVIDKFPISRPNLTFSTLTVSNMSPEDSSIYLCSAGTQGNTEAFFGQGTRLTVV.

The chain is built from TRBV7-2 and TRBJ2-1, with D perhaps matching TRBD1 (6 bases). This CDR3 has 15 amino acids. Looked up from germline, CDR1 is SGHTA and CDR2 is FQGNSA. Trimming stripped 2 bases from V and 10 bases from J, with 18 bases between. CDR3 in amino acids: CASSLKAEAQGEQFF. CDR3 nucleotide sequence: TGTGCCAGCAGCTTAAAGGCGGAGGCCCAGGGGGAGCAGTTCTTC.

The rearrangement links TRBV9 to TRBJ2-1; TRBD1 agrees at 9 bases. This CDR3 comprises 17 residues. After removal of 2 bases from V and 7 bases from J, the junction contained 13 bases not matched to a gene. The V gene's germline CDR1 is SGDLS and CDR2 YYNGEE. Written as DNA, the CDR3 is TGTGCCAGCAGCGTGGGGGACCGGGACAGGGTGAGGAATGAGCAGTTCTTC. Residues: CASSVGDRDRVRNEQFF.

V usage is TRBV6-1 and J usage is TRBJ2-3; D remains unclear. CDR3 size: 11 residues. Germline V lookup: CDR1 MNHNS, CDR2 SASEGT. The V end was cut by 8 bases, the J end by 8 bases, with 11 bases between. The CDR3 sequence: CASLTRSTQYF. The CDR3, as DNA: TGTGCCAGCCTAACTCGGTCTACGCAGTATTTT.

The chain combines TRBV19 with TRBJ1-5; no clear D. The CDR3 is 14 residues long. V shed 6 bases and J shed 7 bases, with 16 bases lying between them. Germline CDR1 is LNHDA and CDR2 is SQIVND (reference sequence). The CDR3, as DNA: TGTGCCAGTAGCCCCATCGGAGGCGGCCAGCCCCAGCATTTT. Protein sequence: CASSPIGGGQPQHF.

V gene TRBV6-2 or TRBV6-3 combines with J gene TRBJ2-7, with 14 positions matching TRBD2. Germline values: CDR1 MNHEY, CDR2 SVGEGT. The CDR3 spans 19 residues. Unmatched junction bases numbered 10, after V lost 2 bases and J lost 1 base. CDR3 DNA: TGTGCCAGCAGTTACCAGCCCGGGACTAGCGGGAGTAAGTCCTACGAGCAGTACTTC. Its translation is CASSYQPGTSGSKSYEQYF.

J is TRBJ1-1 and V is TRBV7-9; D is perhaps TRBD1 (6 bases). The CDR3 totals 14 residues. The germline CDR1 and CDR2 sequences are SEHNR and FQNEAQ (reference sequence). Trimming removed 2 bases at V and 11 bases at J, with 18 bases between. The CDR3 nucleotides are TGTGCCAGCAGCTTAAGCGTGGCCTCAGGGGCGGCTTTCTTT. Residues: CASSLSVASGAAFF.

The chain joins TRBV30 to TRBJ1-4; D perhaps matches TRBD1 (6 bases). This CDR3 comprises 14 residues. The V end lost 3 bases, the J end lost 7 bases, and 15 bases lay between the germline ends. Germline CDR1 GTSNPN, CDR2 SVGIG (reference sequence). The CDR3 sequence is CAWRLARGSEKLFF. CDR3 bases: TGTGCCTGGAGACTGGCCAGGGGATCTGAAAAACTGTTTTTT. The entire variable domain, with the rest obtained from reference TRBV30 and TRBJ1-4, is as follows: SQTIHQWPATLVQPVGSPLSLECTVEGTSNPNLYWYRQAAGRGLQLLFYSVGIGQISSEVPQNLSASRPQDRQFILSSKKLLLSDSGFYLCAWRLARGSEKLFFGSGTQLSVL.

The chain's CDR3 is CASGTPALGAFF. DNA of the CDR3: TGTGCCAGCGGGACACCGGCCCTGGGCGCTTTCTTT. The chain combines TRBV6-5 with TRBJ1-1; D possibly corresponds to TRBD1 (6 bases). The CDR3 loop spans 12 amino acids. V lost 8 bases and J 11 bases, leaving 18 bases between the germline ends. Germline CDR1 MNHEY, CDR2 SVGAGI.

The chain recombines TRBV19 with TRBJ2-7, with D tentatively TRBD2 (6 bases). The CDR3 contains 15 residues. V was clipped by 4 bases and J by 4 bases, with 17 bases between them. Germline loops: CDR1 LNHDA, CDR2 SQIVND (reference sequence). The CDR3, as DNA: TGTGCCAGTAGTACTACGTGGGGCGGGGCGTACGAGCAGTACTTC. Translated, it gives CASSTTWGGAYEQYF.

V gene TRBV7-9 combines with J gene TRBJ2-2; no firm D call. CDR1 is SEHNR and CDR2 is FQNEAQ in the germline V gene (reference sequence). Trimming shortened V by 2 bases and J by 2 bases, and 3 bases separated the two germline ends. CDR3 length: 13 amino acids. This CDR3 is CASSLSNTGELFF. The CDR3, as DNA: TGTGCCAGCAGCTTATCAAACACCGGGGAGCTGTTTTTT.

This chain connects TRBV7-2 to TRBJ2-7, with 8 nucleotides matching TRBD2. The CDR3 is made up of 15 amino acids. Germline loops: CDR1 SGHTA, CDR2 FQGNSA. The V gene end was trimmed by 5 bases and the J gene end by 1 base; junction bases not matched to a gene: 7. For the CDR3, the DNA is TGTGCCAGCAGCCCCCGGGGGGGCCCATCCTACGAGCAGTACTTC. It translates to CASSPRGGPSYEQYF.

The rearrangement links TRBV5-1 to TRBJ2-1, with TRBD1 identical over 7 bases. The V segment lost 5 bases and the J segment 10 bases; nucleotides outside the gene matches: 12. Per germline, CDR1 SGHRS and CDR2 YFSETQ. CDR3 length: 14 amino acids. This chain's CDR3 is CASSRRQGRLEQFF. CDR3 sequence (DNA): TGCGCCAGCAGTAGAAGACAGGGAAGACTCGAGCAGTTCTTC.

This clone was seen more than once but under ten times. V is TRBV6-2 or TRBV6-3 and J is TRBJ1-2; 9 bases are shared with TRBD1. Trimming took 0 bases from V and 7 from J; bases not matched to a gene: 3. CDR3 length equals 14 residues. Germline-derived CDR1 and CDR2 are MNHEY and SVGEGT. DNA for the CDR3: TGTGCCAGCAGTTACTCCGGGACAGGGTTTGGCTACACCTTC. Translation: CASSYSGTGFGYTF.

The V and J genes are TRBV5-1 and TRBJ1-1; D gene uncertain. V shed 0 bases and J shed 3 bases, with 9 bases lying between them. The CDR3 is made up of 14 amino acids. Germline V CDR1 and CDR2: SGHRS, YFSETQ. DNA of the CDR3: TGCGCCAGCAGCTTGGGAGGCGGTTACACTGAAGCTTTCTTT. Translating gives CASSLGGGYTEAFF.

This clone was detected a few times. This chain links TRBV4-2 with TRBJ1-5; tentatively, D is TRBD1 (5 bases). Trimming removed 1 base from V and 2 bases from J, with 15 bases in between. This CDR3 contains 17 residues. CDR1 and CDR2 (germline): LGHNA, YNFKEQ. For the CDR3, the DNA is TGTGCCAGCAGCCAAGGACGGCGGGGGTACGGCAATCAGCCCCAGCATTTT. This gives the protein CASSQGRRGYGNQPQHF.

The CDR3 DNA reads as TGTGCCAGCTCACCCGGGGCTAACTATGGCTACACCTTC. Residues: CASSPGANYGYTF. V gene TRBV18 combines with J gene TRBJ1-2; D not certain. The germline V and J ends were trimmed by 3 bases and 0 bases, with 5 bases remaining between them. Germline V CDR1 and CDR2: KGHSH, LQKENI. The CDR3 totals 13 residues. The full variable domain, completed using reference TRBV18 and TRBJ1-2, is NAGVMQNPRHLVRRRGQEARLRCSPMKGHSHVYWYRQLPEEGLKFMVYLQKENIIDESGMPKERFSAEFPKEGPSILRIQQVVRGDSAAYFCASSPGANYGYTFGSGTRLTVV.

The chain has TRBV9 and TRBJ2-7; tentative D call: TRBD1 (5 bases). V was pared by 4 bases and J by 0 bases, with 14 bases between. Germline values: CDR1 SGDLS, CDR2 YYNGEE. The CDR3 consists of 15 residues. The CDR3 bases are TGTGCCAGCAGCCCAAAAAGGGGAATCTCCTACGAGCAGTACTTC. It specifies CASSPKRGISYEQYF.

This clone has just one count. The CDR3 protein is CASSGPGQDSYEQYF. CDR3 in DNA: TGTGCCAGCAGTGGCCCGGGACAGGATTCCTACGAGCAGTACTTC. The chain recombines TRBV25-1 with TRBJ2-7, with 8 nucleotides matching TRBD1. This CDR3 has 15 amino acids. J gave up 1 base and V 4 bases, and 6 bases lay outside the gene matches. Germline-derived CDR1 and CDR2 are MGHDK and SYGVNS.

V and J are TRBV27 and TRBJ2-2; 8 nucleotides match TRBD2. CDR1 and CDR2 (germline): MNHEY, SMNVEV (reference sequence). With V trimmed by 3 bases and J by 7 bases, 7 bases remained unmatched. The length of the CDR3 is 15 residues. The CDR3 is CASSLGAGVVGELFF. DNA of the CDR3: TGTGCCAGCAGTTTGGGAGCGGGAGTCGTCGGGGAGCTGTTTTTT.

As DNA, the CDR3 is TGCGCCAGCAGCCAAGACGCATACGTAGGGGATAGCAATCAGCCCCAGCATTTT. Its translation is CASSQDAYVGDSNQPQHF. The genes are TRBV4-3 and TRBJ1-5; TRBD1 is a possible D gene (5 bases). V was clipped by 0 bases and J by 0 bases, with 15 bases between them. Germline-derived CDR1 and CDR2 are LGHNA and YSLEER. This CDR3 spans 18 amino acids.